Each of the 11 T cell receptor beta chains below was sequenced from the same sample in a study of cytomegalovirus exposure and HLA in healthy donors. The PCR was carried out with 60 Vbeta primers and 13 Jbeta primers. The repertoire was sequenced with immunoSEQ multiplex PCR; TCRdb's copy has only in-frame clones and lacks some. Among 150,000 to 200,000 clones listed, approximately 12% were seen once. Input material: PBMCs. Receptors were obtained from a man between 45 and 60 years old in good health and CMV-seropositive.

CDR3 amino acids: CASSITGGAGELFF. For the CDR3, the DNA is TGTGCCAGTAGTATAACTGGGGGCGCCGGGGAGCTGTTTTTT. This chain connects TRBV19 to TRBJ2-2; perhaps TRBD1 as D (6 bases). The CDR3 extends over 14 amino acids. Germline assignment: CDR1 LNHDA and CDR2 SQIVND (reference sequence). V was shortened by 2 bases and J by 6 bases, with 10 bases between the two germline ends.

This clone was counted a few times. The chain recombines TRBV4-3 with TRBJ1-2; D call uncertain. The CDR3 totals 13 residues. Trimming cost V 4 bases and J 2 bases, with 8 bases left between them. Germline V gives CDR1 LGHNA, CDR2 YSLEER. In DNA, the CDR3 is TGCGCCAGCAGCCGAGTCACGAACTATGGCTACACCTTC. This sequence encodes CASSRVTNYGYTF.

This clone has only a few counts. This chain's CDR3 is CASSRLQGIVADTQYF. CDR3 nucleotides: TGTGCCAGCAGCCGACTACAGGGCATAGTTGCAGATACGCAGTATTTT. The chain employs TRBV7-9 and TRBJ2-3; D may be TRBD1 (6 bases). The V gene's germline CDR1 is SEHNR and CDR2 FQNEAQ (reference sequence). V lost 5 bases and J 4 bases, leaving 19 bases between the germline ends. The CDR3 is 16 residues long.

V is TRBV4-3 and J is TRBJ1-2; 7 bases are a match to TRBD1. V lost 6 bases to trimming and J lost 4 bases; unmatched junction nucleotides: 11. CDR3 length: 15 residues. The germline V gene encodes CDR1 LGHNA and CDR2 YSLEER. The chain's CDR3 is CASRPQGGGFYGYTF. The DNA for the CDR3 is TGCGCCAGCAGGCCCCAGGGGGGAGGATTCTATGGCTACACCTTC.

The chain is built from TRBV10-3 and TRBJ2-1, with 15 nucleotides matching TRBD2. The CDR3 extends over 16 amino acids. Trimming at V came to 4 bases and at J to 3 bases, leaving 1 base not matched to a gene. The germline CDR1 and CDR2 sequences are ENHRY and SYGVKD. CDR3 in amino acids: CAISGTSGGVYNEQFF. The CDR3 nucleotides are TGTGCCATCAGTGGGACTAGCGGGGGGGTCTACAATGAGCAGTTCTTC.

This clone showed up just a few times. The rearrangement joins TRBV7-2 to TRBJ2-7, with D unresolved. This CDR3 region has 12 residues. V lost 1 base, J lost 4 bases, and 5 bases lay in between. Germline lookup yields CDR1 SGHTA and CDR2 FQGNSA. The CDR3 loop is CASSLVEYEQYF. The DNA of the CDR3 is TGTGCCAGCAGCTTAGTTGAGTACGAGCAGTACTTC. Combining the CDR3 with reference TRBV7-2 and TRBJ2-7 gives the whole variable domain GAGVSQSPSNKVTEKGKDVELRCDPISGHTALYWYRQSLGQGLEFLIYFQGNSAPDKSGLPSDRFSAERTGGSVSTLTIQRTQQEDSAVYLCASSLVEYEQYFGPGTRLTVT.

The CDR3 protein is CASSLKGGDTQYF. CDR3 sequence (DNA): TGTGCCAGCAGCCTTAAGGGAGGCGATACGCAGTATTTT. The chain employs TRBV7-9 and TRBJ2-3; the D gene is possibly TRBD2 (6 bases). Germline CDR1 SEHNR, CDR2 FQNEAQ (reference sequence). With 5 bases removed from V and 6 bases from J, the gap between germline ends came to 12 bases. The CDR3 totals 13 residues.

This clone was recorded a few times. V usage is TRBV19 and J usage is TRBJ2-1, with D unclear. V lost 0 bases and J 2 bases, leaving 14 bases between the germline ends. Germline V CDR1 and CDR2: LNHDA, SQIVND (reference sequence). This CDR3 is 17 amino acids long. Here the CDR3 reads CASSIDLTRVPYNEQFF. The CDR3 coding sequence is TGTGCCAGTAGTATAGATCTTACCCGGGTCCCCTACAATGAGCAGTTCTTC.

This clone came up a few times. The rearrangement uses TRBV6-1 and TRBJ2-3, with 9 positions matching TRBD2. The J segment lost 1 base and the V segment lost 1 base, leaving 6 bases of the junction unmatched. Germline V CDR1 and CDR2: MNHNS, SASEGT. There are 17 residues in the CDR3. The CDR3 DNA is TGTGCCAGCAGTGAAGGGGCGGGGGGGCCTGGCACAGATACGCAGTATTTT. It specifies CASSEGAGGPGTDTQYF.

CDR3 loop: CASSPAGTSGYEQYV. The CDR3 DNA reads as TGTGCCAGCAGTCCTGCCGGGACTAGCGGATACGAGCAGTACGTC. The chain carries TRBV28 and TRBJ2-7; 11 bases align to TRBD2. Germline V gene sequence: CDR1 MDHEN, CDR2 SYDVKM. J was trimmed by 4 bases and V by 5 bases; bases with no gene match: 7. The CDR3 consists of 15 residues.

This clone was found a few times. The chain carries TRBV5-8 and TRBJ1-1; D is possibly TRBD1 (5 bases). V shed 2 bases and J shed 5 bases, with 10 bases lying between them. This CDR3 is 13 amino acids long. Germline V CDR1 and CDR2: SGHTS, YDEGEE. CDR3 bases: TGTGCCAGCAGCTTAAGGGGAACTACTGAAGCTTTCTTT. Translating it yields CASSLRGTTEAFF.